This TCR beta chain appears in the sequencing data of a study of blood T cell repertoires in COVID-19. Across the study: Acute-phase and convalescent COVID-19 samples originated in the United States, Italy and Spain. Sample material is recorded as cDNA or gDNA derived from T cells, B-cell-depleted T cells, or PBMCs.

With 0 bases removed from V and 8 bases from J, the gap between germline ends came to 6 bases. The germline V gene has CDR1 SGDLS and CDR2 YYNGEE. The CDR3 length is 12 residues. Authors' data handling: By means of reference gene primer amplification, nucleated cell counts were estimated. Measured with immunoSEQ multiplex PCR; TCRdb has only the in-frame clones, and not every one. The D gene and trimming were derived from the DNA, and the V and J assignments and clone size from that table. The sample lists 240,000 or so clones, about 90% occurring once. With respect to this clone: Other DNA sequences of this sample code for an identical CDR3.

The chain carries TRBV9 and TRBJ2-1, with unresolved D. This TCR was sampled from a man aged 55 to 70 with acute or convalescent COVID-19. The sequenced material came from peripheral blood. The CDR3 DNA reads as TGTGCCAGCAGCGTAGGAGGCCATGAGCAGTTCTTC. It specifies CASSVGGHEQFF.